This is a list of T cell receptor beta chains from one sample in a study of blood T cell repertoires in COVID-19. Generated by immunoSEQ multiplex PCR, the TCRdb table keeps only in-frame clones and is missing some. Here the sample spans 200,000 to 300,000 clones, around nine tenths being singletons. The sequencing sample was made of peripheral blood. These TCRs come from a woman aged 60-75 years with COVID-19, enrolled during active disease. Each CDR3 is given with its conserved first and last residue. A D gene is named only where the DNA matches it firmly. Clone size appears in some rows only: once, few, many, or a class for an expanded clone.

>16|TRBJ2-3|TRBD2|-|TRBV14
TGTGCCAGCAGCCGATGGACTAGCGCTAGCACAGATACGCAGTATTTT
CASSRWTSASTDTQYF
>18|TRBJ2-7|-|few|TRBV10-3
TGTGCCATCAGTGAGACGGGGGCGCCAGGACAGGTCGTCTACGAGCAGTACTTC
CAISETGAPGQVVYEQYF
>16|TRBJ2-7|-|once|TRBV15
TGTGCCACCAGCACCTACCAGGGCAGGGTGAATAAAGAGCAGTACTTC
CATSTYQGRVNKEQYF
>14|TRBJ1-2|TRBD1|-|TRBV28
TGTGCCAGCAGTACCGGGACAGCTAACTATGGCTACACCTTC
CASSTGTANYGYTF
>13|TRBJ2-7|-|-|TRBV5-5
TGTGCCAGCAGCCCCCGGCAGGAGGGCGAGCAGTACTTC
CASSPRQEGEQYF
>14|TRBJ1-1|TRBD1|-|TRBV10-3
TGTGCCATCAGCCTTGACAGGGGGGGAGGTGAAGCTTTCTTT
CAISLDRGGGEAFF
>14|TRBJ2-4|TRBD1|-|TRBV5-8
TGTGCCAGCAGCCGGGACAGGGGGGTGAACATTCAGTACTTC
CASSRDRGVNIQYF
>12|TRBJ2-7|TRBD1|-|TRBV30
TGTGCCTGGAGCCAGGGACAGGGCGGGCAGTACTTC
CAWSQGQGGQYF
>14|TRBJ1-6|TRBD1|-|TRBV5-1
TGCGCCAGCAGCTTGAAGGACAGGGTGGGTCCCCTCCACTTT
CASSLKDRVGPLHF
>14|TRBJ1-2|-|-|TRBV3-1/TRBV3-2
TGTGCCAGCAGCCAAGACCGGGGGAACTATGGCTACACCTTC
CASSQDRGNYGYTF
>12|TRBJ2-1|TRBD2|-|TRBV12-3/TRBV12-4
TGTGCCATCCGGCGAGCGGGAGGCCATCAGTTCTTC
CAIRRAGGHQFF
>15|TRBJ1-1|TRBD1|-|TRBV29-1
TGCAGCGTGTCACCGGGACAGGGGGCCGGCACTGAAGCTTTCTTT
CSVSPGQGAGTEAFF
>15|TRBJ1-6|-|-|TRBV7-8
TGTGCCAGCAGCTTAGGGAGCTCCTATAATTCACCCCTCCACTTT
CASSLGSSYNSPLHF
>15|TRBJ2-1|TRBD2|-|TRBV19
TGTGCCAGCAGGACTAGCGGGAGTAGCTACAATGAGCAGTTCTTC
CASRTSGSSYNEQFF
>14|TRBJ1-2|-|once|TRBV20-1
TGCAGTGCTAGTACCGGGACACCAAACTATGGCTACACCTTC
CSASTGTPNYGYTF
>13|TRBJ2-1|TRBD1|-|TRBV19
TGTGCCAGTGGACAGGCGTTCTACAATGAGCAGTTCTTC
CASGQAFYNEQFF
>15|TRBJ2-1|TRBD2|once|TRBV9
TGTGCCAGCAGCGTAGCTGCGCGGGGGGACAATGAGCAGTTCTTC
CASSVAARGDNEQFF
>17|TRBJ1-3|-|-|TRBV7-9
TGTGCCAGCAGCCCCGGACAAGGCCTCCCCTCTGGAAACACCATATATTTT
CASSPGQGLPSGNTIYF
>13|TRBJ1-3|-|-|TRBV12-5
TGTGCTAGTGGAACAGATCCCGGAAACACCATATATTTT
CASGTDPGNTIYF
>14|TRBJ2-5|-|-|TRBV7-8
TGTGCCAGCAGCTTATCGGGGATCCAAGAGACCCAGTACTTC
CASSLSGIQETQYF
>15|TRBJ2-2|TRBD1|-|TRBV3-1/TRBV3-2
TGTGCCAGCAGACGCGGACAGGGAGGCACCGGGGAGCTGTTTTTT
CASRRGQGGTGELFF
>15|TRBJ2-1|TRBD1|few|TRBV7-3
TGTGCCAGCAGCCCCGGCAGGGGGAAAGCCAATGAGCAGTTCTTC
CASSPGRGKANEQFF
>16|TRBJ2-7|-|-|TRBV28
TGTGCCAGCAGCCTCCCACTCGGGGATATCGTGTACGAGCAGTACTTC
CASSLPLGDIVYEQYF
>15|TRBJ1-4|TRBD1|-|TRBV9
TGTGCCAGCAGCGAGAGGGGGGACAGCGGGGAAAAACTGTTTTTT
CASSERGDSGEKLFF
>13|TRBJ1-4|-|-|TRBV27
TGTGCCAGCAGTTTACGACGGGGTGAAAAACTGTTTTTT
CASSLRRGEKLFF
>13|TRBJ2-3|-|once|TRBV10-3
TGTGCCATCAGTGATAGCCGCACAGATACGCAGTATTTT
CAISDSRTDTQYF
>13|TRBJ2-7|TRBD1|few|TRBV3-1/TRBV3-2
TGTGCCAGCAGCCGAGACAGGGGGAGCGAGCAGTACTTC
CASSRDRGSEQYF